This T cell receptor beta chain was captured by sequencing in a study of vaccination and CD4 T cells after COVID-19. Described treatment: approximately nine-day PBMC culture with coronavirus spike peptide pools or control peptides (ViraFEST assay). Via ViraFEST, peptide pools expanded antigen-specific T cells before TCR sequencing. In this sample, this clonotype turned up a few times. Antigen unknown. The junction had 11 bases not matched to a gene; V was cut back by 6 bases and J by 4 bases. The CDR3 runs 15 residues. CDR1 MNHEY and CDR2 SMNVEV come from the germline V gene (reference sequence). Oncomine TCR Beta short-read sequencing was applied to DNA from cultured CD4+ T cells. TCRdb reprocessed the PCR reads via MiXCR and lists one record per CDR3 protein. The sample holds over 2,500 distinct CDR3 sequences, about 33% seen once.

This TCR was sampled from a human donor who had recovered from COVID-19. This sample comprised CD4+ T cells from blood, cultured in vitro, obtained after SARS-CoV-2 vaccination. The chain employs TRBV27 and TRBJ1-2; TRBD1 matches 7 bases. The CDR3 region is CASSRTWDSPYGYTF. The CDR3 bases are TGTGCCAGCAGCAGAACGTGGGACAGCCCCTATGGCTACACCTTC.